This T cell receptor (beta chain) was profiled in a study of beta chain features in type 1 diabetes (dated 2018 in TCRdb). Regarding the research as a whole: Mean age, gender distribution, total cell number and subset yield did not differ between patients and healthy donors. A total of 90 million to 130 million sorted cells were examined across all samples, and a strong correlation was observed between cell number per subset and RNA yield. The study compared TCRB repertoires of sorted circulating CD4+ T cell subsets between recently diagnosed type 1 diabetes patients and matched healthy donors. Whereas all 28 donors provided naive and central memory subsets, regulatory and stem cell-like memory subsets were isolated from just 8 patients and roughly eight healthy donors.

The entire isolated RNA was reverse transcribed using the High Capacity cDNA Reverse Transcription Kit, and thus expressed TCRB transcripts were sequenced. Naive, central memory and regulatory T cell samples underwent deep immunoSEQ sequencing, averaging about 3.5 million total reads per sample. Sorted cells were lysed in RLT buffer, and RNA was extracted using DNase-treated RNeasy Micro or Mini kits according to cell number. Each cell subset was processed on its own to prevent cross-contamination, while patient and healthy donor samples were processed together. The immunoSEQ multiplex PCR was used to amplify TCRB sequences from cDNA, generating 87-bp fragments that spanned the CDR3 region. Amplicons were sequenced on the Illumina HiSeq platform. The paper's data handling went like this. PCR bias was computationally corrected using synthetic template baselines, reads within Hamming distance 2 were collapsed, and singletons that could not be merged were discarded. Reads were aligned to IMGT to assign V, D and J genes, CDR3 length, and insertions or deletions at six rearrangement sites. Within each subset, clonotype counts were normalized to sorted cell number, and only after that were true diversity and Gini coefficients computed with the tcR R package. Repertoire sharing was quantified using the overlap coefficient calculated on TCRB nucleotide sequences. The clones in this table, taken by TCRdb from immuneACCESS, are in-frame only. Not every clone is retained; where verified, under half of the shortfall comes from an unresolved V gene, and the cause of the rest is unknown. D and trimming come from the DNA, and the V and J calls and clone size come from that table. This sample has around 150,000 clones in its table, and approximately 8.1% of those were observed once. The ten largest account for approximately 0.69% of the sample.

Each donor gave one peripheral blood draw, averaging approximately 110 mL, which was collected into heparinised tubes. Using a panel that included CD45RO, CCR7, CD25, CD127, CD95 and CD27, naive, central memory, regulatory and stem cell-like memory CD4+ T cells were sorted on a BD FACSAria II. Every sorted population had a purity above 95%. Right away, PBMCs were isolated by Lymphoprep density gradient centrifugation and were stained directly, with no culture step. So that batch effects would be minimized, each experiment stained and sorted samples in pairs, pairing one healthy donor with one patient. As to this clone: Its antigen specificity is not known. There are no base qualities to consult, and no much larger clone falls within one base.

Study-wide conclusions, independent of this receptor: Only small numbers of individuals were included in the HLA sub-analyses, which left unresolved whether HLA type had any influence on TCRB rearrangement. PCR may preferentially amplify shorter templates, but because patient and control samples were amplified and corrected together, any resulting skew would affect both groups equally. At VDJ recombination sites, patients with type 1 diabetes made fewer insertions and deleted more nucleotides, a pattern implying thymic rearrangement abnormalities. Naive, central memory and regulatory TCRB repertoires appeared more similar among patients than among healthy donors. Type 1 diabetes patients showed a moderate but significant shortening of TCRB CDR3 length in all four CD4+ subsets. Sequencing cDNA rather than genomic DNA could over-represent highly expressing activated cells, although activation and CD3 levels did not differ between groups.

Compared with germline, V lacks 1 base and J lacks 4 bases; bases without a gene match: 7. The CDR3 goes from the cysteine to the phenylalanine over 15 residues. Only the CDR3 part of the read is kept: 45 bases, read in frame from the first base. CDR1 and CDR2 (SGHTA, FQGNSA) derive from the germline V gene. The receptor comes from a man aged 18 to 30 in good health. Sequencing was done on a sample of central memory CD4+ T cells from blood. In this chain, TRBV7-2 is recombined with TRBJ2-7; 7 middle bases align to TRBD1. The DNA sequence follows: TGTGCCAGCAGCTTAGGCCAGGACAGGATTTACGAGCAGTACTTC. This yields the protein CASSLGQDRIYEQYF.